One and the same sample provided the 18 T cell receptor beta chains below, sequenced in a study of identical twins. Via MiXCR, TCRdb re-called the 5' RACE reads, giving one row per CDR3 protein. The sample consists of roughly 290,000 distinct CDR3 sequences, over 8.5% of them appearing once. A further study also used this sample, focusing on yellow fever vaccine responses in identical twins.

Sequencing was performed on CD8+ T cells sorted from blood. The receptors derive from a woman in her late teens or twenties in good health.

The table lists this clonotype with many counts. The chain joins TRBV18 to TRBJ2-3, with D tentatively TRBD1 or TRBD2 (5 bases each). CDR3 length: 20 amino acids. Germline V gene sequence: CDR1 KGHSH, CDR2 LQKENI. The V gene lost 0 bases and the J gene lost 4 bases, with 26 bases spanning the gap. CDR3 nucleotides: TGTGCCAGCTCACCACCGTTTGGGACGATAAACGAGGGCAGGGCAGATACGCAGTATTTT. The encoded protein is CASSPPFGTINEGRADTQYF.

The chain is built from TRBV6-1 and TRBJ2-1; D is perhaps TRBD2 (6 bases). Trimming cost V 5 bases and J 2 bases, with 13 bases left between them. The CDR3 extends over 15 amino acids. CDR1 and CDR2 (germline): MNHNS, SASEGT. CDR3 DNA: TGTGCCAGCAGTCAAGGGGACTCAGCCTACAATGAGCAGTTCTTC. Encoded protein: CASSQGDSAYNEQFF.

This chain uses TRBV4-3 with TRBJ2-7; TRBD1 is a possible D gene (5 bases). Germline lookup yields CDR1 LGHNA and CDR2 YSLEER. V was clipped by 2 bases and J by 3 bases, with 17 bases between them. The CDR3 contains 16 residues. The CDR3 reads CASSQTQDKVGYEQYF. DNA of the CDR3: TGCGCCAGCAGCCAAACACAGGACAAGGTGGGCTACGAGCAGTACTTC.

This chain connects TRBV19 to TRBJ1-1; D may be TRBD1 (5 bases). Per germline, CDR1 LNHDA and CDR2 SQIVND (reference sequence). V was clipped by 6 bases and J by 1 base, with 12 bases between them. The CDR3 sequence is 14 residues long. As DNA, the CDR3 is TGTGCCAGTAGAGCGGGACGTAGGAACACTGAAGCTTTCTTT. It translates to CASRAGRRNTEAFF.

In its sample, this clonotype was seen a few times. The chain combines TRBV20-1 with TRBJ2-3; TRBD2 aligns across 13 bases. Trimming cost V 7 bases and J 4 bases; bases outside gene matches: 20. The CDR3 contains 19 residues. Per germline, CDR1 DFQATT and CDR2 SNEGSKA (reference sequence). The DNA for the CDR3 is TGCAGTGTGGACAGGGACCCTGGACTAGCGGGAGATCTAGCAGATACGCAGTATTTT. Translation: CSVDRDPGLAGDLADTQYF.

This chain uses TRBV30 with TRBJ2-1; possibly TRBD1 for D (6 bases). Germline lookup yields CDR1 GTSNPN and CDR2 SVGIG (reference sequence). The CDR3 has 14 residues. Trimming shortened V by 7 bases and J by 4 bases, and 17 bases separated the two germline ends. The CDR3 here is CAYLTGGGYNEQFF. CDR3 DNA: TGTGCCTACCTCACTGGGGGCGGATACAATGAGCAGTTCTTC.

The chain is built from TRBV6-1 and TRBJ2-7; D is possibly TRBD1 (5 bases). The length of the CDR3 is 16 residues. Trimming stripped 6 bases from V and 1 base from J, with 19 bases between. Germline CDR1 MNHNS, CDR2 SASEGT. The CDR3 DNA follows: TGTGCCAGCAGACCGACAGCGCTTCCTGAATCCTACGAGCAGTACTTC. It specifies CASRPTALPESYEQYF.

The rearrangement links TRBV5-6 to TRBJ1-1; D might be TRBD1 (6 bases). This CDR3 is built from 14 residues. V lost 4 bases, J lost 1 base, and 11 bases lay in between. CDR1 and CDR2 (germline): SGHDT, YYEEEE. The CDR3, as DNA: TGTGCCAGCAGCCATTCAGGGGAGAACACTGAAGCTTTCTTT. Translation gives CASSHSGENTEAFF.

This clonotype appeared many times. J is TRBJ1-1 and V is TRBV11-1; D remains unclear. In germline, CDR1 is SGHAT, CDR2 FQDESV (reference sequence). Trimming stripped 0 bases from V and 1 base from J, with 9 bases between. The CDR3 length is 15 residues. CDR3 coding DNA: TGTGCCAGCAGCTTAGCCCTGAGACAGAACACTGAAGCTTTCTTT. This gives the protein CASSLALRQNTEAFF.

The chain recombines TRBV7-6 with TRBJ2-1; 9 positions match TRBD1. The junction had 12 bases not matched to a gene; V was cut back by 3 bases and J by 6 bases. The CDR3 consists of 17 residues. Germline-derived CDR1 and CDR2 are SGHVS and FNYEAQ. The CDR3 protein is CASSFSLDRGVLNEQFF. The CDR3 bases are TGTGCCAGCAGCTTCTCCCTGGACAGGGGAGTACTCAATGAGCAGTTCTTC. The full variable domain, with the rest looked up from reference TRBV7-6 and TRBJ2-1, is GAGVSQSPRYKVTKRGQDVALRCDPISGHVSLYWYRQALGQGPEFLTYFNYEAQQDKSGLPNDRFSAERPEGSISTLTIQRTEQRDSAMYRCASSFSLDRGVLNEQFFGPGTRLTVL.

This clonotype came up many times. V usage is TRBV20-1 and J usage is TRBJ2-2; 8 bases line up with TRBD1. This CDR3 is 14 amino acids long. With 6 bases clipped from V and 2 bases from J, the junction kept 5 bases outside the gene matches. Germline CDR1 and CDR2: DFQATT and SNEGSKA (reference sequence). CDR3 sequence: CSARDRQNTGELFF. The CDR3, as DNA: TGCAGTGCCAGGGACAGGCAAAACACCGGGGAGCTGTTTTTT.

This clonotype was observed at least ten times. The V and J genes are TRBV12-3 or TRBV12-4 and TRBJ2-7, with 10 positions matching TRBD1. With V trimmed by 5 bases and J by 0 bases, 4 bases remained unmatched. CDR3 length: 15 amino acids. CDR3 protein: CASSKGDRGSYEQYF. In nucleotides, the CDR3 is TGTGCCAGCAGTAAGGGGGACAGGGGCTCCTACGAGCAGTACTTC.

The V call is TRBV4-1, the J call TRBJ2-7; D uncertain. CDR1 and CDR2 from the germline V gene are MGHRA and YSYEKL. V was shortened by 1 base and J by 2 bases, with 9 bases between the two germline ends. CDR3 size: 14 residues. The CDR3 spells CASSQGIAAYEQYF. CDR3 in DNA: TGCGCCAGCAGCCAAGGTATTGCAGCCTACGAGCAGTACTTC.

This clonotype was recorded many times. This chain joins TRBV20-1 and TRBJ2-5, with TRBD2 matching over 8 bases. V was clipped by 0 bases and J by 5 bases; unmatched bases: 11. The CDR3 length is 16 residues. Germline V CDR1 and CDR2: DFQATT, SNEGSKA (reference sequence). CDR3 amino acids: CSARDFGGARIETQYF. CDR3 bases: TGCAGTGCTAGAGACTTCGGGGGGGCCAGAATTGAGACCCAGTACTTC.

This clonotype was counted many times. The CDR3 spells CASSSGRTYGYTF. The CDR3 nucleotides are TGTGCCAGCAGCTCGGGACGGACCTATGGCTACACCTTC. The chain employs TRBV7-9 and TRBJ1-2; D is perhaps TRBD1 (5 bases). CDR3 size: 13 residues. V shed 4 bases and J shed 4 bases, with 10 bases lying between them. CDR1 is SEHNR and CDR2 is FQNEAQ in the germline V gene (reference sequence).

This clonotype was detected only a few times. This sequence joins TRBV5-1 and TRBJ2-1, with 10 bases matching TRBD2. Germline V gene sequence: CDR1 SGHRS, CDR2 YFSETQ. With V trimmed by 0 bases and J by 3 bases, 9 bases remained unmatched. This CDR3 spans 18 amino acids. The chain's CDR3 is CASSLVFASGSLYNEQFF. CDR3 coding DNA: TGCGCCAGCAGCTTGGTGTTTGCTAGCGGGAGCCTCTACAATGAGCAGTTCTTC. Drawing the rest from reference TRBV5-1 and TRBJ2-1, the complete variable domain is KAGVTQTPRYLIKTRGQQVTLSCSPISGHRSVSWYQQTPGQGLQFLFEYFSETQRNKGNFPGRFSGRQFSNSRSEMNVSTLELGDSALYLCASSLVFASGSLYNEQFFGPGTRLTVL.

This chain uses TRBV27 with TRBJ2-7, with D perhaps being TRBD1 or TRBD2 (5 bases each). Germline V gene data show CDR1 as MNHEY and CDR2 as SMNVEV (reference sequence). V lost 0 bases, J lost 3 bases, and 9 bases lay in between. The CDR3 extends over 14 amino acids. Written as DNA, the CDR3 is TGTGCCAGCAGTTTATCCGGGACCTTCTACGAGCAGTACTTC. Its protein product is CASSLSGTFYEQYF.

CDR3 in amino acids: CASSQEIGGSLNTQYF. The DNA of the CDR3 is TGCGCCAGCAGCCAAGAAATAGGCGGGAGTTTGAATACGCAGTATTTT. The chain uses TRBV4-3 and TRBJ2-3; 7 bases line up with TRBD2. The V gene end was trimmed by 0 bases and the J gene end by 7 bases; junction bases not matched to a gene: 10. This CDR3 has 16 residues. The germline V gene has CDR1 LGHNA and CDR2 YSLEER.